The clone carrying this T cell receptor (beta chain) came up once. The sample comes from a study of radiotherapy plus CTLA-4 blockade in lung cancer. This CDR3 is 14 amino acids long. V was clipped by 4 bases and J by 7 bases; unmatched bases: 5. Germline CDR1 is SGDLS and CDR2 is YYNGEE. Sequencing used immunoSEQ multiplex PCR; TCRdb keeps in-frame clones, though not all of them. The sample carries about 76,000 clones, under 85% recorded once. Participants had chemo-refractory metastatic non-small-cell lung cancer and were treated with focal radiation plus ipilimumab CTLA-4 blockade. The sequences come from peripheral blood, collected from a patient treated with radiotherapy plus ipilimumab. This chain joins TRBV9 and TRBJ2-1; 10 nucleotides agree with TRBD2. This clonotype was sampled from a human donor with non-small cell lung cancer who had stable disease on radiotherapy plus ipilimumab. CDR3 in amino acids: CASSPSTSGNEQFF. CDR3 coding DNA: TGTGCCAGCAGCCCGTCGACTAGCGGGAATGAGCAGTTCTTC.